The clone carrying this TCR beta chain was seen a few times. Antigen: not known. This sample is drawn from a study of molecular identifiers for immune sequencing clone quantification. Overall study context: In replicates, RNA from about 21,000 or 97,000 naive CD8 cells was divided five ways and four parts were sequenced. Findings and caveats of the study: It was shown that clones above 20 RNA copies held over 97% of effector molecules, but under 1% in naive cells. Reportedly, one cell's Jurkat TCR RNA was detected within 1,200,000 naive CD8 cells.

This CDR3 has 12 residues. TCRdb reprocessed the PCR reads with MiXCR, giving one entry per CDR3 protein. Of 460,000 or so distinct CDR3 sequences listed, about 25% are singletons. The TCR was taken from a human donor in good health. Some libraries in this study had Jurkat cell RNA spiked in. This rearrangement joins TRBV21-1 to TRBJ2-7; the table's D call, TRBD2, was not checked against the DNA. TRBV21-1 is deemed a pseudogene. The sample taken for sequencing was naive CD8+ T cells from blood, with Jurkat cell RNA spiked in. Subset given: FACS-sorted CD8+CD4-CCR7+CD45RA+ naive T cells. CDR3 coding DNA: TGTGCCAGCGGGCCTGGGTCCTACGAGCAGTACTTC. This encodes CASGPGSYEQYF.